The 18 T cell receptor beta chains below come from one sample, sequenced in a study of OX40 agonist ivuxolimab in advanced cancers. The method was immunoSEQ multiplex PCR; TCRdb's version includes in-frame clones alone and lacks a portion of them. The sample carries approximately 57,000 clones, about 87% recorded once. This specimen was CD4+ or CD8+ T cells sorted from blood, taken in a trial of the OX40 agonist ivuxolimab. All receptors derive from an adult with an advanced solid tumor such as melanoma, head and neck, liver or kidney cancer.

The V gene is TRBV27, the J gene TRBJ2-7, with no clear D. Germline values: CDR1 MNHEY, CDR2 SMNVEV (reference sequence). The CDR3 totals 13 residues. V lost 3 bases and J 3 bases, leaving 9 bases between the germline ends. CDR3 DNA: TGTGCCAGCAGTTTTCACCCCAACTACGAGCAGTACTTC. Amino acid sequence: CASSFHPNYEQYF.

The chain carries TRBV7-9 and TRBJ2-5, with a tentative D call TRBD1 (5 bases). Trimming stripped 1 base from V and 2 bases from J, with 14 bases between. Germline CDR1 SEHNR, CDR2 FQNEAQ (reference sequence). There are 16 residues in the CDR3. In nucleotides, the CDR3 is TGTGCCAGCAGCTTAGAGGGGCTAGGGTTACAAGAGACCCAGTACTTC. Translating gives CASSLEGLGLQETQYF.

This chain connects TRBV18 to TRBJ1-5, with D unclear. CDR3 length equals 15 residues. Germline V gives CDR1 KGHSH, CDR2 LQKENI. V was shortened by 0 bases and J by 2 bases, with 8 bases between the two germline ends. DNA for the CDR3: TGTGCCAGCTCACCACCGGATAGAGGCAATCAGCCCCAGCATTTT. Encoded protein: CASSPPDRGNQPQHF.

The chain is built from TRBV7-9 and TRBJ1-1, with D hard to call. This CDR3 has 14 residues. V gave up 6 bases and J gave up 4 bases, with 15 bases separating them. Germline V gives CDR1 SEHNR, CDR2 FQNEAQ (reference sequence). CDR3 sequence: CASSSSGTGTEAFF. DNA for the CDR3: TGTGCCAGCAGTTCCTCCGGTACCGGCACTGAAGCTTTCTTT.

This rearrangement joins TRBV6-6 to TRBJ2-7, with 7 bases lining up with TRBD2. Germline CDR1 MNHNY, CDR2 SVGAGI (reference sequence). The V and J ends lost 8 bases and 0 bases, in that order; junction bases with no gene match: 4. The CDR3 has 13 amino acids. CDR3 DNA sequence: TGTGCCAGCCAAGAGCGGGACTCCTACGAGCAGTACTTC. Translated: CASQERDSYEQYF.

This chain links TRBV2 with TRBJ1-5; D is unclear. The CDR3 runs 15 residues. V lost 3 bases and J lost 3, with 12 bases in between. Looked up from germline, CDR1 is SNHLY and CDR2 is FYNNEI. The CDR3 region is CASSESGQFNQPQHF. CDR3 DNA: TGTGCCAGCAGTGAGTCGGGTCAGTTCAATCAGCCCCAGCATTTT.

The chain combines TRBV30 with TRBJ2-7; 11 bases are a match to TRBD2. Per germline, CDR1 GTSNPN and CDR2 SVGIG (reference sequence). The CDR3 sequence is 14 residues long. The J segment lost 10 bases and the V segment lost 0 bases, leaving 8 bases of the junction unmatched. CDR3 loop: CAWSVRGTSGLQYF. The CDR3 DNA follows: TGTGCCTGGAGTGTACGGGGGACTAGCGGACTCCAGTACTTC.

This clone occurred once. The chain joins TRBV18 to TRBJ1-3; tentatively, D is TRBD1 (5 bases). Germline V gene lookup returns CDR1 KGHSH and CDR2 LQKENI. V was pared by 4 bases and J by 4 bases, with 17 bases between. The CDR3 consists of 16 residues. The CDR3 sequence: CASSLSGLLTGNTIYF. The CDR3, as DNA: TGTGCCAGCTCACTTTCGGGGCTCCTAACGGGAAACACCATATATTTT.

The genes are TRBV28 and TRBJ2-2; the D is unclear. Germline lookup yields CDR1 MDHEN and CDR2 SYDVKM. CDR3 size: 13 residues. The V and J ends lost 6 bases and 2 bases respectively, with 7 bases between them. CDR3 in DNA: TGTGCCAGCAGGGGAACCAACACCGGGGAGCTGTTTTTT. It yields the protein CASRGTNTGELFF.

This chain joins TRBV30 and TRBJ2-2; 8 bases are shared with TRBD2. The V segment lost 5 bases and the J segment 5 bases; nucleotides outside the gene matches: 10. This CDR3 comprises 15 residues. The V gene's germline CDR1 is GTSNPN and CDR2 SVGIG (reference sequence). The CDR3 sequence: CAWCCGGRPTGELFF. DNA of the CDR3: TGTGCCTGGTGTTGTGGCGGGAGGCCAACCGGGGAGCTGTTTTTT.

The chain employs TRBV5-1 and TRBJ2-1; no clear D. The germline CDR1 and CDR2 sequences are SGHRS and YFSETQ. The V end was cut by 0 bases, the J end by 2 bases, with 9 bases between. This CDR3 has 15 amino acids. The CDR3 region is CASSLARVPYNEQFF. Here the CDR3 DNA reads TGCGCCAGCAGCTTGGCTAGGGTGCCCTACAATGAGCAGTTCTTC.

J is TRBJ2-3 and V is TRBV18, with D hard to call. The germline CDR1 and CDR2 sequences are KGHSH and LQKENI. V was shortened by 3 bases and J by 0 bases, with 10 bases between the two germline ends. This CDR3 has 15 residues. The CDR3 loop is CASSPGPQSTDTQYF. CDR3 nucleotides: TGTGCCAGCTCACCCGGCCCACAAAGCACAGATACGCAGTATTTT.

This chain uses TRBV7-8 with TRBJ1-5; TRBD1 matches 10 bases. J gave up 4 bases and V 5 bases, and 11 bases lay outside the gene matches. This CDR3 region has 17 residues. CDR1 is SGHVS and CDR2 is FQNEAQ in the germline V gene. This CDR3 is CASSPDGTGVRNQPQHF. In DNA form, the CDR3 reads TGTGCCAGCAGCCCGGACGGGACAGGGGTTCGAAATCAGCCCCAGCATTTT.

V gene TRBV19 combines with J gene TRBJ1-6, with D hard to call. The V and J ends lost 1 base and 10 bases respectively, with 23 bases between them. The germline gives CDR1 LNHDA, CDR2 SQIVND (reference sequence). CDR3 size: 18 residues. CDR3 protein: CASSIASDGDWQASPLHF. DNA of the CDR3: TGTGCCAGTAGTATAGCGTCTGACGGGGATTGGCAAGCGTCACCCCTCCACTTT.

The genes are TRBV11-2 and TRBJ2-5; no reliable D call. This CDR3 is 13 amino acids long. Trimming pared 5 bases from V and 7 bases from J, leaving 14 bases between. Germline CDR1 and CDR2: SGHAT and FQNNGV. DNA for the CDR3: TGTGCCAGCAGCGCACGCAGGCCCGGGACCCAGTACTTC. Amino acids: CASSARRPGTQYF.

The chain combines TRBV5-1 with TRBJ2-2, with D possibly TRBD2 on 5 matching bases. V lost 7 bases to trimming and J lost 7 bases, with 17 bases between them. This CDR3 has 14 amino acids. Germline CDR1 SGHRS, CDR2 YFSETQ. CDR3 DNA sequence: TGCGCCAGCGGCCCGGGATCACAGAGCGGGGAGCTGTTTTTT. The encoded protein is CASGPGSQSGELFF.

This clone was observed a single time. The chain is built from TRBV28 and TRBJ2-5, with 7 bases that match TRBD2. This CDR3 comprises 15 residues. The J segment lost 5 bases and the V segment lost 6 bases, leaving 12 bases of the junction unmatched. CDR1 is MDHEN, CDR2 SYDVKM, per germline. CDR3 nucleotides: TGTGCCAGCAGCACCCCCCGCGGGGGAGGGGAGACCCAGTACTTC. It is translated as CASSTPRGGGETQYF.

The J gene is TRBJ1-3, the V gene TRBV18; no clear D gene. The germline V gene has CDR1 KGHSH and CDR2 LQKENI. This CDR3 is 16 amino acids long. The V gene lost 3 bases and the J gene lost 4 bases, with 16 bases spanning the gap. In DNA, the CDR3 is TGTGCCAGCTCACCTGCCTCTCATTACGGGGGAAACACCATATATTTT. Amino acid sequence: CASSPASHYGGNTIYF.